The 3 T cell receptor beta chains below were found in one sample sequenced in a study of OX40 agonist ivuxolimab in advanced cancers. Libraries were constructed by the immunoSEQ multiplex PCR assay. TCRdb's version of the immuneACCESS table is confined to in-frame rearrangements and falls short of the full clone set. An unresolved V gene accounts for under half of the shortfall where checked; the remainder is of unknown origin. The table for this sample lists about 40,000 clones; about 85% of them were counted only once. About 16% of the sample is taken by the ten largest. The sequences come from CD4+ or CD8+ T cells sorted from blood, collected in a trial of the OX40 agonist ivuxolimab. These TCRs come from an adult with an advanced solid tumor such as melanoma, head and neck, liver or kidney cancer.

The chain couples TRBV5-6 to TRBJ1-2; D remains unclear. The CDR3 has 15 residues. Deletions cut 4 bases from V and 2 bases from J, with 15 bases between. Germline V gives CDR1 SGHDT, CDR2 YYEEEE. The CDR3 protein is CASSPTPRPNYGYTF. The DNA for the CDR3 is TGTGCCAGCAGCCCTACCCCACGGCCCAACTATGGCTACACCTTC.

The V and J genes are TRBV27 and TRBJ1-3; 9 bases are a match to TRBD1. Germline CDR1 and CDR2: MNHEY and SMNVEV (reference sequence). V lost 4 bases and J lost 0; bases outside the gene matches: 10. The CDR3 contains 18 residues. The CDR3 spells CASSSGQGMGYSGNTIYF. In nucleotides, the CDR3 is TGTGCCAGCAGTTCCGGACAGGGGATGGGGTACTCTGGAAACACCATATATTTT.

The chain is built from TRBV6-1 and TRBJ1-1; TRBD1 agrees at 9 bases. CDR3 length: 16 residues. Germline lookup yields CDR1 MNHNS and CDR2 SASEGT. Unmatched junction bases numbered 5, after V lost 3 bases and J lost 0 bases. The CDR3 spells CASSDGQGPMNTEAFF. The CDR3 DNA reads TGTGCCAGCAGTGACGGACAGGGGCCTATGAACACTGAAGCTTTCTTT.